These T cell receptor beta chains were read from a single sample in a study of blood T cell repertoires in COVID-19. Profiled with immunoSEQ multiplex PCR; TCRdb holds only in-frame clones, not every one. Here the sample spans about 300,000 clones, 70% to 90% being singletons. Sequencing was performed on PBMCs or T cells enriched from blood (not recorded which). These receptor sequences come from a man younger than 45 who had recovered from COVID-19. CDR3s include the opening cysteine and the closing phenylalanine or tryptophan. The D gene is left open where the match is weak. Clone size is shown for a subset of rows, as once, few, many or a class of expanded clone.

D gene: TRBD2
clone size: NA
V gene: TRBV9
J gene: TRBJ2-3
CDR3 DNA: TGTGCCAGCAGCGTATCGGGACTAGCGGGAGTAGGTAACACAGATACGCAGTATTTT
CDR3 protein: CASSVSGLAGVGNTDTQYF

D gene: TRBD1
clone size: NA
V gene: TRBV7-2
J gene: TRBJ2-7
CDR3 DNA: TGTGCCAGCAGCTACAAAACAGGGGCCCTATCCTACGAGCAGTACTTC
CDR3 protein: CASSYKTGALSYEQYF

D gene: NA
clone size: NA
V gene: TRBV10-2
J gene: TRBJ1-3
CDR3 DNA: TGCGCCAGCAGTCAGGGTGCCGGAAACACCATATATTTT
CDR3 protein: CASSQGAGNTIYF

D gene: NA
clone size: NA
V gene: TRBV24-1
J gene: TRBJ2-2
CDR3 DNA: TGTGCCACCAGTACCACGAAACTTCTAACGAACACCGGGGAGCTGTTTTTT
CDR3 protein: CATSTTKLLTNTGELFF

D gene: NA
clone size: NA
V gene: TRBV11-1
J gene: TRBJ2-2
CDR3 DNA: TGTGCCAGCACCGTCACCGGGGAGCTGTTTTTT
CDR3 protein: CASTVTGELFF

D gene: TRBD2
clone size: NA
V gene: TRBV7-9
J gene: TRBJ2-2
CDR3 DNA: TGTGCCAGCAGCTCCGGGACTAGCGGGAGGGCTCCCACCGGGGAGCTGTTTTTT
CDR3 protein: CASSSGTSGRAPTGELFF

D gene: TRBD2
clone size: NA
V gene: TRBV6-5
J gene: TRBJ2-7
CDR3 DNA: TGTGCCAGCACCAAGAGCGGGGTTTCCTACGAGCAGTACTTC
CDR3 protein: CASTKSGVSYEQYF

D gene: TRBD1
clone size: NA
V gene: TRBV4-1
J gene: TRBJ2-2
CDR3 DNA: TGCGCCAGCAGCCCTGATCGGACAGGGTGGAACACCGGGGAGCTGTTTTTT
CDR3 protein: CASSPDRTGWNTGELFF

D gene: TRBD1
clone size: NA
V gene: TRBV7-9
J gene: TRBJ2-3
CDR3 DNA: TGTGCCAGCCGGTTAATGCCGACAGGGGGCGAAAGAGATACGCAGTATTTT
CDR3 protein: CASRLMPTGGERDTQYF

D gene: TRBD2
clone size: NA
V gene: TRBV10-3
J gene: TRBJ2-7
CDR3 DNA: TGTGCCACCACACTAGCGGGGAGCTCCTACGAGCAGTACTTC
CDR3 protein: CATTLAGSSYEQYF

D gene: TRBD1
clone size: few
V gene: TRBV6-5
J gene: TRBJ1-1
CDR3 DNA: TGTGCCAGCAGTTTGACAGGGGTGACTGAAGCTTTCTTT
CDR3 protein: CASSLTGVTEAFF

D gene: TRBD1
clone size: NA
V gene: TRBV5-4
J gene: TRBJ2-2
CDR3 DNA: TGTGCCAGCAGCGGAATGGACAGGCGGAACACCGGGGAGCTGTTTTTT
CDR3 protein: CASSGMDRRNTGELFF

D gene: TRBD2
clone size: NA
V gene: TRBV29-1
J gene: TRBJ2-7
CDR3 DNA: TGCAGCGTTGGGCGGGGGGGAGAGCAGTACTTC
CDR3 protein: CSVGRGGEQYF

D gene: TRBD1
clone size: NA
V gene: TRBV14
J gene: TRBJ2-7
CDR3 DNA: TGTGCCAGCGGATGGACAGGGATAACGGGCGAGCAGTACTTC
CDR3 protein: CASGWTGITGEQYF

D gene: NA
clone size: NA
V gene: TRBV7-9
J gene: TRBJ1-5
CDR3 DNA: TGTGCCAGCAGCTTAGCCCTTTCGGGCAATCAGCCCCAGCATTTT
CDR3 protein: CASSLALSGNQPQHF

D gene: TRBD2
clone size: NA
V gene: TRBV9
J gene: TRBJ2-1
CDR3 DNA: TGTGCCAGCAGCGCCGGGACTAGCGGGATTAATGAGCAGTTCTTC
CDR3 protein: CASSAGTSGINEQFF